A single sample gave rise to the 23 T cell receptor beta chains below, sequenced in a study of T cell responses to AZD1222 COVID-19 vaccine. Sequencing used immunoSEQ multiplex PCR; TCRdb keeps in-frame clones, though not all of them. Of about 140,000 clones in the sample, 90% to 95% are singletons; the top ten hold under 4.5%. Sequencing was performed on peripheral blood, taken 28 days after the second AZD1222 dose. The receptors stem from an adult who received the AZD1222 COVID-19 vaccine.

The rearrangement links TRBV6-1 to TRBJ1-5, with D perhaps TRBD1 (6 bases). The germline CDR1 and CDR2 sequences are MNHNS and SASEGT. V shed 2 bases and J shed 0 bases, with 8 bases lying between them. The CDR3 spans 15 residues. CDR3 bases: TGTGCCAGCAGTGAATGGGGGCATAGCAATCAGCCCCAGCATTTT. Translated, it gives CASSEWGHSNQPQHF.

V gene TRBV6-2 or TRBV6-3 combines with J gene TRBJ1-1, with D possibly being TRBD1 (5 bases). This CDR3 spans 11 amino acids. Trimming left V 6 bases short and J 7 bases short, with 9 bases between. In germline, CDR1 is MNHEY, CDR2 SVGEGT. CDR3 bases: TGTGCCAGCAGCAGGGCTTATGAAGCTTTCTTT. Amino acids: CASSRAYEAFF.

The sample holds a few counts of this clone. The chain has TRBV7-9 and TRBJ2-7; 7 bases map to TRBD1. The length of the CDR3 is 15 residues. CDR1 is SEHNR, CDR2 FQNEAQ, per germline (reference sequence). Trimming at V came to 5 bases and at J to 2 bases, leaving 9 bases not matched to a gene. The CDR3 here is CASSGRGQGAYEQYF. In nucleotides, the CDR3 is TGTGCCAGCAGCGGTCGTGGGCAGGGGGCCTACGAGCAGTACTTC. Complete variable domain (other parts from reference TRBV7-9 and TRBJ2-7): DTGVSQNPRHKITKRGQNVTFRCDPISEHNRLYWYRQTLGQGPEFLTYFQNEAQLEKSRLLSDRFSAERPKGSFSTLEIQRTEQGDSAMYLCASSGRGQGAYEQYFGPGTRLTVT.

This clone was seen once. This chain connects TRBV12-5 to TRBJ2-7; 7 bases agree with TRBD1. Per the germline V gene, CDR1 is LGHNT and CDR2 is FRNRAP. This CDR3 is 15 amino acids long. The V and J ends lost 0 bases and 3 bases, in that order; junction bases with no gene match: 5. CDR3 bases: TGTGCTAGTGGTTTGGTACCGGGACAGAGCTACGAGCAGTACTTC. This gives the protein CASGLVPGQSYEQYF.

The chain has TRBV7-2 and TRBJ1-5, with 9 bases lining up with TRBD1. There are 14 residues in the CDR3. Trimming at V came to 0 bases and at J to 9 bases, leaving 3 bases not matched to a gene. Germline V gene data show CDR1 as SGHTA and CDR2 as FQGNSA. This CDR3 reads CASSLAGQGGPQHF. In DNA, the CDR3 is TGTGCCAGCAGCTTAGCGGGACAGGGAGGGCCCCAGCATTTT.

This clone was recorded a few times. The chain carries TRBV6-2 or TRBV6-3 and TRBJ2-7, with D perhaps TRBD2 (5 bases). The CDR3 covers 14 residues. The ends were cut back, 0 bases at V and 7 bases at J, with 13 bases in the middle. The germline V gene has CDR1 MNHEY and CDR2 SVGEGT. The DNA for the CDR3 is TGTGCCAGCAGTTACTCGAACCTAGCTGGGGAGCAGTACTTC. This translates into CASSYSNLAGEQYF.

The rearrangement uses TRBV7-9 and TRBJ1-6; 8 bases align to TRBD1. V was clipped by 4 bases and J by 0 bases; unmatched bases: 5. The CDR3 has 17 amino acids. The V gene's germline CDR1 is SEHNR and CDR2 FQNEAQ (reference sequence). The CDR3 DNA reads as TGTGCCAGCAGCTCCCAGGGGGCGCGCTCCTATAATTCACCCCTCCACTTT. Its translation is CASSSQGARSYNSPLHF.

The gene calls are TRBV28 and TRBJ1-6, with D hard to call. V gave up 2 bases and J gave up 8 bases, with 10 bases separating them. Germline V gene lookup returns CDR1 MDHEN and CDR2 SYDVKM. CDR3 length: 14 residues. CDR3 sequence reads: CASSLPLAYSPLHF. The CDR3 DNA is TGTGCCAGCAGTTTACCACTGGCGTATTCACCCCTCCACTTT.

The V and J genes are TRBV19 and TRBJ2-7; tentative D call: TRBD2 (6 bases). Trimming shortened V by 2 bases and J by 7 bases, and 21 bases separated the two germline ends. Germline-derived CDR1 and CDR2 are LNHDA and SQIVND (reference sequence). The CDR3 is 16 residues long. CDR3 amino acids: CASSIRRGLGVSEQYF. In nucleotides, the CDR3 is TGTGCCAGTAGTATACGGCGGGGCCTCGGTGTGAGTGAGCAGTACTTC.

This sequence joins TRBV7-8 and TRBJ2-2; 7 nucleotides match TRBD2. This CDR3 has 17 amino acids. The V gene end was trimmed by 7 bases and the J gene end by 1 base; junction bases not matched to a gene: 12. Germline loops: CDR1 SGHVS, CDR2 FQNEAQ. In DNA form, the CDR3 reads TGTGCCAGCACCCGGATGGGGGGGGTCCGGAACACCGGGGAGCTGTTTTTT. This codes for CASTRMGGVRNTGELFF.

This rearrangement joins TRBV12-3 or TRBV12-4 to TRBJ1-4; tentative D call: TRBD1 (5 bases). V was pared by 5 bases and J by 8 bases, with 6 bases between. The CDR3 runs 11 residues. CDR3 DNA sequence: TGTGCCAGCAGTAGACAGGAAAAACTGTTTTTT. This gives the protein CASSRQEKLFF.

Written as DNA, the CDR3 is TGTGCCAGCTCTACTACTGACAGCCCCTATGGCTACACCTTC. Translated, it gives CASSTTDSPYGYTF. V gene TRBV7-9 combines with J gene TRBJ1-2; D possibly corresponds to TRBD1 (5 bases). Trimming shortened V by 8 bases and J by 4 bases, and 17 bases separated the two germline ends. The CDR3 runs to 14 residues. Germline CDR1 SEHNR, CDR2 FQNEAQ (reference sequence).

The chain has TRBV7-9 and TRBJ1-2; TRBD1 is a possible D gene (5 bases). Trimming shortened V by 2 bases and J by 8 bases, and 24 bases separated the two germline ends. There are 17 residues in the CDR3. Germline V gene sequence: CDR1 SEHNR, CDR2 FQNEAQ (reference sequence). The CDR3 sequence is CASSLNRPTVTSYGYTF. The CDR3 DNA reads TGTGCCAGCAGCTTAAACAGGCCGACCGTCACTTCGTACGGCTACACCTTC.

The J gene is TRBJ2-7, the V gene TRBV11-3; D may be TRBD1 (7 bases). CDR3 length equals 15 residues. In germline, CDR1 is SGHNT, CDR2 YENEEA. V was shortened by 5 bases and J by 4 bases, with 18 bases between the two germline ends. The CDR3 DNA reads TGTGCCAGCAGCATCCGGACAGGAGGGGAGTACGAGCAGTACTTC. The encoded protein is CASSIRTGGEYEQYF.

This clone was seen repeatedly, ten times or more. This rearrangement joins TRBV6-5 to TRBJ2-2, with a tentative D call TRBD2 (6 bases). Germline assignment: CDR1 MNHEY and CDR2 SVGAGI. CDR3 size: 14 residues. The V end was cut by 7 bases, the J end by 3 bases, with 12 bases between. The CDR3 sequence is CASNTGLDTGELFF. The DNA of the CDR3 is TGTGCCAGCAACACGGGACTCGACACCGGGGAGCTGTTTTTT.

The V and J genes are TRBV19 and TRBJ2-5; 10 bases are a match to TRBD1. The junction had 3 bases not matched to a gene; V was cut back by 3 bases and J by 5 bases. The CDR3 loop spans 14 amino acids. Germline V gene sequence: CDR1 LNHDA, CDR2 SQIVND (reference sequence). The CDR3 DNA is TGTGCCAGTAGTATTTGGGACAGGGGTGAGACCCAGTACTTC. Protein product: CASSIWDRGETQYF.

The CDR3 region is CAINENTGELFF. The CDR3 DNA reads as TGTGCCATCAACGAGAACACCGGGGAGCTGTTTTTT. V gene TRBV10-3 combines with J gene TRBJ2-2; D is unclear. Germline-derived CDR1 and CDR2 are ENHRY and SYGVKD. Deletions cut 7 bases from V and 1 base from J, with 4 bases between. The CDR3 is 12 amino acids.

V gene TRBV12-3 or TRBV12-4 combines with J gene TRBJ1-2; no reliable D call. The CDR3 has 12 amino acids. Trimming left V 3 bases short and J 4 bases short, with 6 bases between. The CDR3 DNA reads as TGTGCCAGCAGTTTTGGGAGCTATGGCTACACCTTC. It codes for CASSFGSYGYTF.

The V call is TRBV24-1, the J call TRBJ2-2; TRBD1 agrees at 8 bases. This CDR3 region has 14 residues. The V and J ends lost 5 bases and 5 bases, in that order; junction bases with no gene match: 3. Germline CDR1 and CDR2: KGHDR and SFDVKD. DNA of the CDR3: TGTGCCACCAGTGTGACAGGGGAGACCGGGGAGCTGTTTTTT. Translation: CATSVTGETGELFF.

The chain joins TRBV7-2 to TRBJ1-2; 9 bases agree with TRBD1. J lost 4 bases, V lost 5 bases, and 5 bases had no gene match. The germline gives CDR1 SGHTA, CDR2 FQGNSA. This CDR3 is 14 amino acids long. CDR3 coding DNA: TGTGCCAGCAGCCACGACAGGGGGGTCTATGGCTACACCTTC. The encoded protein is CASSHDRGVYGYTF.

V usage is TRBV3-1 (or the pseudogene TRBV3-2) and J usage is TRBJ1-2; unclear D gene. Germline-derived CDR1 and CDR2 are LGHDT and YNNKEL (reference sequence). The V end lost 1 base, the J end lost 3 bases, and 12 bases lay between the germline ends. The CDR3 runs 15 residues. CDR3 amino acids: CASSQAPESYYGYTF. In DNA form, the CDR3 reads TGTGCCAGCAGCCAAGCACCGGAGTCTTACTATGGCTACACCTTC.

The J gene is TRBJ2-3, the V gene TRBV25-1; the D is unclear. Germline V lookup: CDR1 MGHDK, CDR2 SYGVNS. Trimming shortened V by 1 base and J by 6 bases, and 8 bases separated the two germline ends. This CDR3 spans 13 amino acids. The CDR3 protein is CASSEFLGDTQYF. CDR3 coding DNA: TGTGCCAGCAGTGAATTCCTCGGGGATACGCAGTATTTT.

The chain's CDR3 is CASSLAFGTGGSPLHF. The CDR3 DNA reads TGTGCCAGCAGCTTGGCGTTTGGGACAGGGGGTTCACCCCTCCACTTT. The rearrangement uses TRBV5-5 and TRBJ1-6, with TRBD1 identical over 11 bases. V was clipped by 0 bases and J by 9 bases; unmatched bases: 5. This CDR3 has 16 residues. Germline-derived CDR1 and CDR2 are SGHKS and YYEKEE (reference sequence).